This T cell receptor beta chain was documented in a study of neurological immune-mediated disorders. MiXCR was run by TCRdb on the 5' RACE reads, yielding one entry per CDR3 protein. The sample yields tens of thousands of distinct CDR3 sequences, just under 4% seen once. Trimming took off 0 bases at V and 2 bases at J, with 11 bases between the two ends. Per germline, CDR1 DFQATT and CDR2 SNEGSKA (reference sequence). The CDR3 has 15 residues. This sequence was found in a woman in her thirties or forties with multiple sclerosis. This rearrangement joins TRBV20-1 to TRBJ2-1; D possibly corresponds to TRBD2 (6 bases). Sample: CD4+ T cells from blood. CDR3 loop: CSARDRWGAYNEQFF. The CDR3 coding sequence is TGCAGTGCTAGAGATCGGTGGGGGGCCTACAATGAGCAGTTCTTC.